One sample yielded the 21 T cell receptor beta chains listed below, sequenced in a study of cytomegalovirus exposure and HLA in healthy donors. In the PCR, 60 Vbeta and 13 Jbeta primers were used. Data came from immunoSEQ multiplex PCR; TCRdb stores just in-frame clones and leaves some out. Among some 140,000 clones listed, more than 75% were seen once. Sequencing was done on a sample of PBMCs. The receptors shown here come from a woman between 25 and 40 years old in good health and CMV-seronegative.

The V gene is TRBV7-8, the J gene TRBJ1-3; D gene ambiguous. V dropped 5 bases and J dropped 0 bases, with 17 bases sitting between them. The CDR3 is 17 residues long. CDR1 is SGHVS and CDR2 is FQNEAQ in the germline V gene. This CDR3 is CASSRFSPISSGNTIYF. As DNA, the CDR3 is TGTGCCAGCAGCCGGTTCTCGCCAATAAGCTCTGGAAACACCATATATTTT.

The chain uses TRBV5-4 and TRBJ1-1; D is ambiguous. The CDR3 loop spans 13 amino acids. CDR1 is SGHNT and CDR2 is YYREEE in the germline V gene (reference sequence). V shed 2 bases and J shed 3 bases, with 8 bases lying between them. CDR3 region: CASSFQQYTEAFF. CDR3 nucleotides: TGTGCCAGCAGCTTTCAACAGTACACTGAAGCTTTCTTT.

The chain links TRBV4-3 to TRBJ1-2; D not resolved. Germline CDR1 is LGHNA and CDR2 is YSLEER. The CDR3 extends over 13 amino acids. The germline V and J ends were trimmed by 0 bases and 4 bases, with 6 bases remaining between them. The CDR3 bases are TGCGCCAGCAGCCAAGATGTCCTCTATGGCTACACCTTC. As protein: CASSQDVLYGYTF.

The chain joins TRBV28 to TRBJ1-5, with 8 bases aligning to TRBD1. The CDR3 loop spans 16 amino acids. V trimming: 3 bases; J trimming: 0 bases; junction bases outside the gene matches: 4. The V gene's germline CDR1 is MDHEN and CDR2 SYDVKM. The chain's CDR3 is CASSFWTGNSNQPQHF. The CDR3 DNA reads as TGTGCCAGCAGTTTCTGGACAGGGAATAGCAATCAGCCCCAGCATTTT.

In this sample, this clone turned up a few times. A read error may account for a junction end that differs from germline. V usage is TRBV6-1 and J usage is TRBJ2-6; D perhaps matches TRBD1 (5 bases). Germline lookup yields CDR1 MNHNS and CDR2 SASEGT. This CDR3 contains 18 residues. The chain's CDR3 is CASREDSYTISGANVLTF. The CDR3 coding sequence is TGTGCCAGCAGGGAAGACAGTTACACCATCTCTGGGGCCAACGTCCTGACTTTC.

The rearrangement links TRBV18 to TRBJ2-7; D is uncertain. With 6 bases removed from V and 4 bases from J, the gap between germline ends came to 7 bases. This CDR3 contains 11 residues. CDR1 KGHSH and CDR2 LQKENI come from the germline V gene. As DNA, the CDR3 is TGTGCCAGCTCTCAGACATACGAGCAGTACTTC. Translated: CASSQTYEQYF.

V and J are TRBV28 and TRBJ2-7, with D uncertain. V shed 3 bases and J shed 4 bases, with 4 bases lying between them. Germline CDR1 MDHEN, CDR2 SYDVKM. The CDR3 runs 11 residues. For the CDR3, the DNA is TGTGCCAGCAGTTTTCAGTACGAGCAGTACTTC. This codes for CASSFQYEQYF. The full variable domain, in which reference TRBV28 and TRBJ2-7 provide the parts outside the CDR3, is DVKVTQSSRYLVKRTGEKVFLECVQDMDHENMFWYRQDPGLGLRLIYFSYDVKMKEKGDIPEGYSVSREKKERFSLILESASTNQTSMYLCASSFQYEQYFGPGTRLTVT.

The rearrangement joins TRBV19 to TRBJ1-2, with a weak D call TRBD1 (5 bases). Germline assignment: CDR1 LNHDA and CDR2 SQIVND (reference sequence). The CDR3 length is 13 residues. Trimming took 8 bases from V and 0 from J, leaving 10 bases between them. The CDR3 DNA follows: TGTGCCAGTCTGGGGGGACCTAACTATGGCTACACCTTC. This codes for CASLGGPNYGYTF.

The V gene is TRBV7-2, the J gene TRBJ1-1, with D uncertain. The CDR3 sequence is 14 residues long. Germline lookup yields CDR1 SGHTA and CDR2 FQGNSA. With 3 bases removed from V and 11 bases from J, the gap between germline ends came to 19 bases. CDR3 loop: CASSFRRPGTPAFF. CDR3 sequence (DNA): TGTGCCAGCAGCTTCAGGAGGCCTGGTACACCGGCTTTCTTT.

The chain has TRBV5-5 and TRBJ1-2; 8 nucleotides align to TRBD1. Germline V gene data show CDR1 as SGHKS and CDR2 as YYEKEE (reference sequence). This CDR3 has 13 residues. J was trimmed by 3 bases and V by 4 bases; bases with no gene match: 2. In DNA, the CDR3 is TGTGCCAGCAGCCCAGGGGGCGACTATGGCTACACCTTC. Translation gives CASSPGGDYGYTF.

V and J are TRBV2 and TRBJ2-7; D remains ambiguous. CDR3 length equals 17 residues. Trimming took 11 bases from V and 7 from J, leaving 33 bases between them. Looked up from germline, CDR1 is SNHLY and CDR2 is FYNNEI. The CDR3 nucleotides are TGTGCCGGCCGTATGTGGGTGAACTACTTGGGTGAGGAGGAGCAGTACTTC. Amino acid sequence: CAGRMWVNYLGEEEQYF.

This sequence joins TRBV28 and TRBJ1-5; D is uncertain. Germline V gene sequence: CDR1 MDHEN, CDR2 SYDVKM. Trimming took 3 bases from V and 1 from J, leaving 4 bases between them. There are 13 residues in the CDR3. DNA for the CDR3: TGTGCCAGCAGTTTTGCGAGCAATCAGCCCCAGCATTTT. It yields the protein CASSFASNQPQHF. Based on the CDR3 plus reference TRBV28 and TRBJ1-5, the full variable domain is DVKVTQSSRYLVKRTGEKVFLECVQDMDHENMFWYRQDPGLGLRLIYFSYDVKMKEKGDIPEGYSVSREKKERFSLILESASTNQTSMYLCASSFASNQPQHFGDGTRLSIL.

J is TRBJ2-2 and V is TRBV7-9; D is ambiguous. This CDR3 comprises 14 residues. The V end lost 5 bases, the J end lost 7 bases, and 14 bases lay between the germline ends. The germline V gene encodes CDR1 SEHNR and CDR2 FQNEAQ (reference sequence). In nucleotides, the CDR3 is TGTGCCAGCAGCGTAGGATCAGGAATCGGGGAGCTGTTTTTT. Protein: CASSVGSGIGELFF.

The CDR3 nucleotides read TGTGCCAGCACAACGGGGCAGGGGACCTACAATGAGCAGTTCTTC. Encoded protein: CASTTGQGTYNEQFF. The chain links TRBV28 to TRBJ2-1; possible D gene TRBD1, 6 bases. The CDR3 is 15 amino acids. V gave up 7 bases and J gave up 2 bases, with 15 bases separating them. CDR1 MDHEN and CDR2 SYDVKM come from the germline V gene.

Here the CDR3 DNA reads TGTGCCAGCAGCTTAGTTCATACTAGGGATACGCAGTATTTT. Encoded protein: CASSLVHTRDTQYF. The rearrangement links TRBV11-2 to TRBJ2-3; a possible D gene is TRBD2 (5 bases). The CDR3 length is 14 residues. The ends were cut back, 1 base at V and 6 bases at J, with 11 bases in the middle. Germline CDR1 is SGHAT and CDR2 is FQNNGV.

This chain links TRBV27 with TRBJ1-6, with D perhaps TRBD1 (5 bases). The CDR3 is 15 residues long. V was cut by 0 bases and J by 2 bases, with 5 bases left in between. Germline assignment: CDR1 MNHEY and CDR2 SMNVEV (reference sequence). The CDR3 spells CASSLSRAYNSPLHF. The DNA of the CDR3 is TGTGCCAGCAGTTTATCCAGGGCCTATAATTCACCCCTCCACTTT.

The chain links TRBV5-8 to TRBJ2-3; 9 positions match TRBD1. Germline values: CDR1 SGHTS, CDR2 YDEGEE. J lost 1 base, V lost 3 bases, and 3 bases had no gene match. This CDR3 is 15 amino acids long. For the CDR3, the DNA is TGTGCCAGCAGCTATGGGACAGGGCGCACAGATACGCAGTATTTT. Its translation: CASSYGTGRTDTQYF.

The V call is TRBV7-9, the J call TRBJ2-7; weak D call: TRBD2 (6 bases). Germline-derived CDR1 and CDR2 are SEHNR and FQNEAQ (reference sequence). CDR3 length: 14 residues. V was pared by 5 bases and J by 4 bases, with 15 bases between. The CDR3: CASSAGLHLYEQYF. The CDR3 DNA is TGTGCCAGCAGCGCGGGACTCCACCTTTACGAGCAGTACTTC.

The V and J genes are TRBV7-8 and TRBJ2-1; possibly TRBD1 for D (6 bases). This CDR3 has 19 residues. CDR1 is SGHVS, CDR2 FQNEAQ, per germline. Trimming took 3 bases from V and 7 from J, leaving 28 bases between them. CDR3: CASSFWIRALGTGPNEQFF. In DNA form, the CDR3 reads TGTGCCAGCAGCTTTTGGATAAGGGCGCTGGGTACAGGGCCAAATGAGCAGTTCTTC.

This clone was seen once. The rearrangement uses TRBV15 and TRBJ1-3; no definite D call. The CDR3 spans 15 residues. V was shortened by 0 bases and J by 1 base, with 7 bases between the two germline ends. Germline lookup yields CDR1 LNHNV and CDR2 YYDKDF (reference sequence). CDR3 sequence: CATSRDTVSGNTIYF. Written as DNA, the CDR3 is TGTGCCACCAGCAGAGATACGGTTTCTGGAAACACCATATATTTT.

The chain joins TRBV9 to TRBJ2-7, with D perhaps TRBD1 (6 bases). Germline CDR1 and CDR2: SGDLS and YYNGEE. With 0 bases removed from V and 6 bases from J, the gap between germline ends came to 13 bases. The CDR3 spans 14 residues. The CDR3 here is CASSVEPQGSEQYF. CDR3 bases: TGTGCCAGCAGCGTAGAGCCACAGGGTTCCGAGCAGTACTTC.